This T cell receptor beta chain was identified during a study of blood T cell repertoires in COVID-19. Study background: The study drew acute and convalescent COVID-19 samples from the United States, Italy and Spain. The analysed material was cDNA or gDNA that came from T cells, B-cell-depleted T cells, or PBMCs.

J gave up 0 bases and V 5 bases, and 4 bases lay outside the gene matches. This CDR3 spans 15 amino acids. CDR1 and CDR2 (germline): SGHVS, FQNEAQ. As handled by the study authors: Cell counts per sample came from amplifying reference gene primers. The data were produced by immunoSEQ multiplex PCR, yet TCRdb's version contains in-frame clones alone and is incomplete. V, J and clone size are taken as reported in that table, and D and trimming were inferred from the DNA itself. This table holds tens of thousands of clones, around nine tenths found once. The chain uses TRBV7-8 and TRBJ2-1, with 7 bases matching TRBD2. The specimen was peripheral blood. This clonotype originated in a woman between 50 and 59 years old with active or convalescent COVID-19. The CDR3 region has the DNA TGTGCCAGCAGCCTAGGGACTATCTCCTACAATGAGCAGTTCTTC. Protein sequence: CASSLGTISYNEQFF.